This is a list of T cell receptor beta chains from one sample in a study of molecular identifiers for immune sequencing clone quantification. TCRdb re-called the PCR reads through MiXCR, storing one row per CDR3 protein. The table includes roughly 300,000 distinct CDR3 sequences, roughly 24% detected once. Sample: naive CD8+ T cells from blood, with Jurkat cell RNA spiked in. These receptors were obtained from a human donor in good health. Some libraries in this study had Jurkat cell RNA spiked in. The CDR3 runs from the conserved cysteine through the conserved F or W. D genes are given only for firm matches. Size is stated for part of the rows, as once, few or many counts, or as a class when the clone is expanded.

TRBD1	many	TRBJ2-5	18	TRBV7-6	CASSLVSKVNRGQETQYF	TGTGCCAGCAGCTTAGTCTCCAAGGTTAACAGGGGGCAAGAGACCCAGTACTTC
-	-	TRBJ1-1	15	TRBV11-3	CASSLTGIRMTEAFF	TGTGCCAGCAGCTTAACGGGAATCCGAATGACTGAAGCTTTCTTT
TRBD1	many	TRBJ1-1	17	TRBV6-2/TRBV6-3	CASRPLPGQGLNTEAFF	TGTGCCAGCAGACCCCTCCCGGGACAGGGATTGAACACTGAAGCTTTCTTT
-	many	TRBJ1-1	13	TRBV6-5	CASSYSSYTEAFF	TGTGCCAGCAGTTACTCCTCTTACACTGAAGCTTTCTTT
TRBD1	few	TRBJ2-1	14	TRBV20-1	CSANPGTGNNEQFF	TGCAGTGCTAATCCCGGGACAGGAAACAATGAGCAGTTCTTC
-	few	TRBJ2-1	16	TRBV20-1	CSLAGELAPYYNEQFF	TGCAGTCTCGCAGGGGAACTAGCGCCGTACTACAATGAGCAGTTCTTC
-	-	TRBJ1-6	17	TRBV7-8	CASSLGGGLAVLSPLHF	TGTGCCAGCAGCTTAGGAGGCGGCCTGGCGGTGTTGTCACCCCTCCACTTT
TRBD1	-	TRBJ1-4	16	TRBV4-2	CASSQGPGQGALKLFF	TGTGCCAGCAGCCAGGGCCCGGGACAGGGGGCGTTGAAACTGTTTTTT
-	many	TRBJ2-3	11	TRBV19	CAITEGDTQYF	TGTGCCATTACGGAGGGTGATACGCAGTATTTT
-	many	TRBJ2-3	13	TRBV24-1	CATSDSKLDTQYF	TGTGCCACCAGTGATTCCAAGTTAGATACGCAGTATTTT
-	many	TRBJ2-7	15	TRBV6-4	CASSDSAGISYEQYF	TGTGCCAGCAGTGACTCGGCCGGGATCTCCTACGAGCAGTACTTC
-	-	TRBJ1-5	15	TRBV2	CASSNGGTSTDTQHF	TGTGCCAGCAGTAACGGGGGGACCAGCACAGATACGCAGCATTTT
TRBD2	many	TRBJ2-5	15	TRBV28	CASSLVAGGPETQYF	TGTGCCAGCAGTTTAGTGGCGGGAGGTCCCGAGACCCAGTACTTC
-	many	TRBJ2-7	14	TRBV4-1	CASSPGHPAYEQYF	TGCGCCAGCAGCCCCGGACACCCTGCCTACGAGCAGTACTTC
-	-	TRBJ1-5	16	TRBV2	CASRESDLRLKQPQHF	TGTGCCAGCAGAGAAAGCGACTTAAGGCTTAAGCAGCCCCAGCATTTT
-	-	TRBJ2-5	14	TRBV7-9	CASSITGVQETQYF	TGTGCCAGCAGCATAACAGGCGTCCAAGAGACCCAGTACTTC
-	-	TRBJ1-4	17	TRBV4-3	CACSQEGFGQINEKLFF	TGCGCCTGCAGCCAAGAGGGTTTTGGACAGATTAATGAAAAACTGTTTTTT
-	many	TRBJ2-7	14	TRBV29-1	CSVETGTGTYEQYF	TGCAGCGTTGAGACCGGGACCGGCACCTACGAGCAGTACTTC
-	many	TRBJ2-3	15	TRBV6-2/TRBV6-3	CASSPGDGSADTQYF	TGTGCCAGCAGTCCAGGGGATGGTTCGGCAGATACGCAGTATTTT
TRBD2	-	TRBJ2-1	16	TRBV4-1	CASGTHTSGVYNEQFF	TGCGCCAGCGGCACCCATACTAGCGGGGTCTACAATGAGCAGTTCTTC
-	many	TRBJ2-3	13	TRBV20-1	CSAGLAELGTQYF	TGCAGTGCCGGGCTAGCTGAGTTGGGTACGCAGTATTTT
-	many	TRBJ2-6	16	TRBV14	CASSQSSISGANVLTF	TGTGCCAGCAGCCAGTCGAGCATCTCTGGGGCCAACGTCCTGACTTTC
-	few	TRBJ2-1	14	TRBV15	CATSRVLRDNEQFF	TGTGCCACCAGCAGAGTCCTCAGAGACAATGAGCAGTTCTTC
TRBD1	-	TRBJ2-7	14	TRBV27	CASSFSGGSYEQYF	TGTGCCAGCAGTTTTTCAGGGGGATCCTACGAGCAGTACTTC
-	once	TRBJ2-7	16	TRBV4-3	CASSQDRVGIYYEQHF	TGCGCCAGCAGCCAAGATAGGGTCGGGATCTACTACGAGCAGCACTTC
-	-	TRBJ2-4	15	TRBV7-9	CASSFPGFGKNIQSF	TGTGCCAGCAGCTTCCCGGGATTCGGCAAAAACATTCAGTCCTTC
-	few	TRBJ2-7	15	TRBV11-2	CASSLGYSRSYEQYF	TGTGCCAGCAGCTTAGGTTATAGCCGGTCCTACGAGCAGTACTTC
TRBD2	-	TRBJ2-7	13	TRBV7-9	CASSHPGGYEQYF	TGTGCCAGCAGCCATCCGGGGGGTTACGAGCAGTACTTC
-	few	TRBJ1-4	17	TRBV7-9	CASSLGPLFATNEKLFF	TGTGCCAGCAGCTTAGGCCCTTTATTTGCAACTAATGAAAAACTGTTTTTT
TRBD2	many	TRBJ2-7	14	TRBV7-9	CASSSSSGGYEQYF	TGTGCCAGCAGTTCGTCTAGCGGGGGTTACGAGCAGTACTTC
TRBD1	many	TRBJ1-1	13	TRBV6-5	CASHQGGSTEAFF	TGTGCCTCCCACCAGGGGGGGAGTACTGAAGCTTTCTTT
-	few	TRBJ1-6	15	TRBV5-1	CASSTAGQYNSPLHF	TGCGCCAGCAGCACAGCTGGACAGTATAATTCACCCCTCCACTTT
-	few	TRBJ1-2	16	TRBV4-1	CASSQETGAYNYGYTF	TGCGCCAGCAGCCAAGAAACAGGCGCCTATAACTATGGCTACACCTTC
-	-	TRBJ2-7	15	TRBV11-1	CASSLWQGSNYEQYF	TGTGCCAGCAGCTTATGGCAGGGAAGTAACTACGAGCAGTACTTC
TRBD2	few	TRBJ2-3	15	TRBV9	CASSNTGGPTDTQYF	TGTGCCAGCAGCAATACGGGAGGGCCCACAGATACGCAGTATTTT
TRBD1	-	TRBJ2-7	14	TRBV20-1	CSARGEGATYEQYF	TGCAGTGCTAGAGGAGAGGGGGCCACCTACGAGCAGTACTTC
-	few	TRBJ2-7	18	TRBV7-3	CASSSSYPRARDSYEQYF	TGTGCCAGCAGCTCGTCCTACCCCCGGGCCCGAGACTCCTACGAGCAGTACTTC
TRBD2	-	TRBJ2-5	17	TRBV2	CASRELRASGYQETQYF	TGTGCCAGCAGGGAGCTTCGGGCTAGCGGGTACCAAGAGACCCAGTACTTC
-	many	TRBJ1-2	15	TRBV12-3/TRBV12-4	CASSTDGFGDYGYTF	TGTGCCAGCAGTACGGACGGGTTCGGGGACTATGGCTACACCTTC
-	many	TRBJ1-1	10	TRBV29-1	CSVEGTEAFF	TGCAGCGTTGAGGGCACTGAAGCTTTCTTT
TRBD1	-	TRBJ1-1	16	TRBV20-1	CSARDLLGQGYVEAFF	TGCAGTGCTAGAGATCTTTTGGGACAGGGTTATGTTGAAGCTTTCTTT
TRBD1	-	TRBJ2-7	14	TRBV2	CASSEGRGQGEQYF	TGTGCCAGCAGTGAGGGCAGGGGGCAAGGCGAGCAGTACTTC
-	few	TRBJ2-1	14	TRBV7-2	CASSAHIRNNEQFF	TGTGCCAGCAGCGCTCATATCCGGAACAATGAGCAGTTCTTC
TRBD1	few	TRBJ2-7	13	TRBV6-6	CASRPGQGEEQYF	TGTGCCAGCAGACCCGGACAGGGTGAAGAGCAGTACTTC
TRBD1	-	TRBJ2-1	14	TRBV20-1	CSASSTGTAGEQFF	TGCAGTGCTAGTTCTACAGGGACAGCCGGAGAGCAGTTCTTC
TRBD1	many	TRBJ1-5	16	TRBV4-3	CASSQEIGQVSQPQHF	TGCGCCAGCAGCCAAGAAATCGGACAGGTATCTCAGCCCCAGCATTTT
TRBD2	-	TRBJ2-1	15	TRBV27	CASSFGGGNYNEQFF	TGTGCCAGCAGTTTTGGGGGAGGGAACTACAATGAGCAGTTCTTC
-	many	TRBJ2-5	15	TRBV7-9	CASSFPGTSQETQYF	TGTGCCAGCAGCTTTCCGGGTACGAGTCAAGAGACCCAGTACTTC
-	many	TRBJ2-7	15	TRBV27	CASSLSLGTSYEQYF	TGTGCCAGCAGTTTGAGTCTCGGTACGTCCTACGAGCAGTACTTC
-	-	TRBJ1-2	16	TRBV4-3	CASSQDFRGILRGYTF	TGCGCCAGCAGCCAAGATTTCCGGGGAATTCTTCGTGGCTACACCTTC
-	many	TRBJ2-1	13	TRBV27	CASSFGGLDEQFF	TGTGCCAGCAGTTTCGGAGGGTTGGATGAGCAGTTCTTC
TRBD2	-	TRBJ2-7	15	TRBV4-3	CASSPGPSGGYEQYF	TGCGCCAGCAGCCCCGGTCCTAGCGGGGGATACGAGCAGTACTTC
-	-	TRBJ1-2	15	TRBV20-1	CSAKNPLGTSYGYTF	TGCAGTGCTAAAAACCCCCTGGGGACATCCTATGGCTACACCTTC
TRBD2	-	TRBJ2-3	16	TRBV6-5	CASSYSGGGPSDTQYF	TGTGCCAGCAGTTACTCTGGGGGAGGGCCCTCAGATACGCAGTATTTT
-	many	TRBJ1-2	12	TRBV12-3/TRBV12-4	CASSWTAEGYTF	TGTGCCAGCAGTTGGACAGCTGAAGGCTACACCTTC